This TCR beta chain was obtained from a study of shared clonotypes between healthy human individuals. Study conclusions and caveats: Tissue TCR repertoires likely differ from these blood-only repertoires. Non-shared clonotypes had lower generation probabilities than those shared by all four donors.

CD45RO-negative cells were positively selected for CCR7, leaving out terminally differentiated effector memory CD45RA+ cells. Concerning this clone itself: No antigen is known for it.

The repertoire was sequenced with immunoSEQ multiplex PCR; TCRdb's copy has only in-frame clones and lacks some. The sample holds about 680,000 clones; 92% are singletons and the top ten take roughly 24%. Germline V gene lookup returns CDR1 GTSNPN and CDR2 SVGIG (reference sequence). Deletions cut 0 bases from V and 2 bases from J, with 8 bases between. This CDR3 is 13 amino acids long. The V and J genes are TRBV30 and TRBJ2-7; D unresolved. Sequenced input: naive CD8+ T cells sorted from blood. The sequence derives from a man younger than 40 in good health. CDR3: CAWSVATTYEQYF. The CDR3 DNA reads as TGTGCCTGGAGTGTAGCAACAACCTACGAGCAGTACTTC.